Listed here is a single T cell receptor beta chain. Its antigen is not identified. V was pared by 1 base and J by 3 bases, with 10 bases between. From germline, CDR1 is LGHNA and CDR2 YSLEER. The CDR3 extends over 14 amino acids. Arm-PCR of CDR3 regions and iRepertoire HTBI primers were the basis on which TCR beta libraries were built. TCRdb re-derived calls from the multiplex PCR reads in MiXCR, one entry per CDR3 protein. The table has roughly 520,000 distinct CDR3 sequences, 9.5% to 15% seen once. The data are from a study of regulatory T cells in long-lasting Graves disease. Time point noted: newly diagnosed GD, antithyroid drugs for less than 3 months. The TCR library used RNA extracted from PBMCs. Graves' disease diagnoses followed American Thyroid Association guidelines. Study-wide points: Sample size was small, which may have lowered accuracy.

The same sample was also used in a study of T cells in Graves' hyperthyroidism and ophthalmopathy.

The chain carries TRBV4-3 and TRBJ2-7; D uncertain. Sequencing used peripheral blood mononuclear cells (PBMCs), obtained at new diagnosis, from a patient treated with antithyroid drugs. The origin of this receptor is a woman in her 30s with Graves disease. The CDR3 sequence: CASSQVVGVYEQYF. Here the CDR3 DNA reads TGCGCCAGCAGCCAAGTGGTGGGCGTCTACGAGCAGTACTTC.